These 8 T cell receptor beta chains were all obtained from the same sample, sequenced in a study of response to subunit inactivated influenza vaccine. TCRdb reprocessed the RT-PCR reads with MiXCR, giving one entry per CDR3 protein. The sample has roughly 500,000 distinct CDR3 sequences, under 30% seen once; the top ten hold under 3.5%. The sample was also reused in another study, on T cells expressing NK-cell markers. From that second work: Beta-chain TCR cDNA was generated via 5'RACE template switching with UMIs.

The specimen comprised CD4+ T cells sorted from PBMCs, sampled roughly 12 days after vaccination. The receptors originated from a man between 50 and 59 years old who received an inactivated influenza vaccine.

The gene calls are TRBV6-6 and TRBJ1-2; D unclear. Germline V gene data show CDR1 as MNHNY and CDR2 as SVGAGI (reference sequence). Trimming stripped 2 bases from V and 1 base from J, with 5 bases between. CDR3 length equals 13 residues. The CDR3 sequence: CASSYESNYGYTF. The CDR3 region has the DNA TGTGCCAGCAGTTACGAGAGTAACTATGGCTACACCTTC.

The V and J genes are TRBV12-5 and TRBJ1-5; tentative D call: TRBD1 (6 bases). Looked up from germline, CDR1 is LGHNT and CDR2 is FRNRAP. The CDR3 runs 19 residues. Trimming left V 0 bases short and J 3 bases short, with 21 bases between. CDR3 loop: CASGLVLGAGAFYNQPQHF. The CDR3 DNA reads as TGTGCTAGTGGTTTGGTACTGGGGGCAGGGGCGTTCTACAATCAGCCCCAGCATTTT. The full variable domain, completed using reference TRBV12-5 and TRBJ1-5, is DARVTQTPRHKVTEMGQEVTMRCQPILGHNTVFWYRQTMMQGLELLAYFRNRAPLDDSGMPKDRFSAEMPDATLATLKIQPSEPRDSAVYFCASGLVLGAGAFYNQPQHFGDGTRLSIL.

Only a few counts were recorded for this clonotype. This chain uses TRBV11-2 with TRBJ2-1; maybe TRBD2 (6 bases). Germline V gene sequence: CDR1 SGHAT, CDR2 FQNNGV. The CDR3 loop spans 15 amino acids. V lost 7 bases, J lost 5 bases, and 18 bases lay in between. The CDR3 here is CASTPSGPLNNEQFF. DNA for the CDR3: TGTGCCAGCACCCCCAGCGGGCCACTAAACAATGAGCAGTTCTTC.

This clonotype was recorded many times. The J gene is TRBJ1-2, the V gene TRBV20-1; D might be TRBD1 (6 bases). CDR1 is DFQATT and CDR2 is SNEGSKA in the germline V gene (reference sequence). V was pared by 6 bases and J by 4 bases, with 15 bases between. The CDR3 covers 13 residues. The CDR3 region is CSANRERAYGYTF. DNA of the CDR3: TGCAGTGCAAACAGGGAACGGGCCTATGGCTACACCTTC.

This sequence joins TRBV5-1 and TRBJ1-2; the match to TRBD1 covers 8 bases. Germline CDR1 reads SGHRS; CDR2 reads YFSETQ. The CDR3 sequence is 13 residues long. V trimming: 0 bases; J trimming: 7 bases; junction bases outside the gene matches: 2. DNA for the CDR3: TGCGCCAGCAGCTTGGCCGACAGGGGTGGCTACACCTTC. This encodes CASSLADRGGYTF. Supplemented by reference TRBV5-1 and TRBJ1-2, the full variable domain reads KAGVTQTPRYLIKTRGQQVTLSCSPISGHRSVSWYQQTPGQGLQFLFEYFSETQRNKGNFPGRFSGRQFSNSRSEMNVSTLELGDSALYLCASSLADRGGYTFGSGTRLTVV.

This chain connects TRBV11-2 to TRBJ2-1, with 8 nucleotides matching TRBD2. With V trimmed by 1 base and J by 4 bases, 6 bases remained unmatched. CDR1 and CDR2 (germline): SGHAT, FQNNGV. CDR3 size: 16 residues. The CDR3 DNA sequence: TGTGCCAGCAGCTTAGGAGGTAGCGGGGCTTACAATGAGCAGTTCTTC. Protein: CASSLGGSGAYNEQFF.

This clonotype was counted many times. The chain combines TRBV20-1 with TRBJ2-7; TRBD2 might be the D (6 bases). The length of the CDR3 is 16 residues. From germline, CDR1 is DFQATT and CDR2 SNEGSKA (reference sequence). The V end was cut by 0 bases, the J end by 3 bases, with 18 bases between. The CDR3 protein is CSARDPSRGKDYEQYF. The CDR3 coding sequence is TGCAGTGCTAGAGACCCATCCCGGGGGAAAGACTACGAGCAGTACTTC.

This rearrangement joins TRBV27 to TRBJ2-5; D gene uncertain. Trimming removed 0 bases at V and 1 base at J, with 9 bases between. CDR1 MNHEY and CDR2 SMNVEV come from the germline V gene (reference sequence). The CDR3 is 15 residues long. The CDR3: CASSLSLPIQETQYF. The CDR3 DNA reads TGTGCCAGCAGTTTATCGCTTCCCATCCAAGAGACCCAGTACTTC.